Sequencing of this T cell receptor (beta chain) was carried out in a study of T-cell memory formation after mild COVID-19. Trimming left V 2 bases short and J 2 bases short, with 16 bases between. CDR3 length: 16 amino acids. Germline V lookup: CDR1 SGHRS, CDR2 YFSETQ. From the 5' RACE reads, TCRdb called clonotypes with MiXCR, one entry per CDR3 protein. In the table there are 350,000 or so distinct CDR3 sequences, more than 20% of which are singletons. The specimen sequenced was PBMCs or a T cell subset sorted from them (not recorded which). This sequence was found in a man between 18 and 35 years old who had mild COVID-19 (a few samples of this study predate the infection). Cell type and time point are not known. This chain links TRBV5-1 with TRBJ1-2; a weak D match, TRBD1 (6 bases). CDR3: CASSFGQPTENYGYTF. CDR3 nucleotides: TGCGCCAGCAGCTTCGGACAGCCCACTGAAAACTATGGCTACACCTTC.